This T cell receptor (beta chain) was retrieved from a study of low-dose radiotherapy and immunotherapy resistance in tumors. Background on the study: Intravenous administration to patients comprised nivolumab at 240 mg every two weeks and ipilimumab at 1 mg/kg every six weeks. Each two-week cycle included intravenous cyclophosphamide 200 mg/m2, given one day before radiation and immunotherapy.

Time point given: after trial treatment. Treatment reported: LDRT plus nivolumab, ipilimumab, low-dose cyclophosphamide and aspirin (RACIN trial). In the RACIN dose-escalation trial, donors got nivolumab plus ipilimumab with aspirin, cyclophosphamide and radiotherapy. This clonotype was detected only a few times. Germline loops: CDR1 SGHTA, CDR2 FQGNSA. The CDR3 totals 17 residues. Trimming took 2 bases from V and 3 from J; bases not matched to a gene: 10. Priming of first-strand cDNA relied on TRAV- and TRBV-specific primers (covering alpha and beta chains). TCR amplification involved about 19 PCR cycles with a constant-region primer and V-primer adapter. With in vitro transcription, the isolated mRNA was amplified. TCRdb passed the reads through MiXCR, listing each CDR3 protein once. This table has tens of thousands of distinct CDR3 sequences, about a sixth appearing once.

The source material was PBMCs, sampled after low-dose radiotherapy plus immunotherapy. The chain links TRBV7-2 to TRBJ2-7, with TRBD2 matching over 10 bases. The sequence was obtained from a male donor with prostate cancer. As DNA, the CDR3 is TGTGCCAGCAGCTTAAAATCATGGACTAGCGGTAGCTACGAGCAGTACTTC. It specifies CASSLKSWTSGSYEQYF.